One T cell receptor (beta chain) is described in this entry. One entry per CDR3 protein, called by TCRdb with MiXCR from the 5' RACE reads. The table shows 250,000 to 400,000 distinct CDR3 sequences, with around 4.3% occurring only once. V was pared by 6 bases and J by 7 bases, with 7 bases of the junction left unmatched. Germline values: CDR1 KGHSH, CDR2 LQKENI. The CDR3 sequence is 14 residues long. The data originate from a study of T cells after yellow fever vaccination. This sample comprised PBMCs, obtained 15 days after the yellow fever booster vaccination. The J gene is TRBJ1-5, the V gene TRBV18; 9 positions agree with TRBD1. The TCR was taken from a man between 18 and 29 years old who received the YFV17D yellow fever vaccine. CDR3 DNA sequence: TGTGCCAGCTCGAGTACAGGGGGCTGGCAGCCCCAGCATTTT. Amino acids: CASSSTGGWQPQHF. Supplemented by reference TRBV18 and TRBJ1-5, the full variable domain reads NAGVMQNPRHLVRRRGQEARLRCSPMKGHSHVYWYRQLPEEGLKFMVYLQKENIIDESGMPKERFSAEFPKEGPSILRIQQVVRGDSAAYFCASSSTGGWQPQHFGDGTRLSIL.